This T cell receptor (beta chain) was obtained from a study of shared clonotypes between healthy human individuals. The authors' processing: Junction-only sequences produced by ImmunoSEQ had no quality scores, so filtering differed. Using immunoSEQ multiplex PCR, the repertoire was profiled, and TCRdb retains in-frame clones only, with some absent. V and J calls and clone size are given by that table; D and trimming were obtained from the DNA. This sample has millions of clones, with around nine tenths found just once. This clonotype originated in a man younger than 35 in good health. The sequenced sample consisted of naive CD4+ T cells sorted from blood. Subset reported: CD45RA+ positively selected.

In DNA, the CDR3 is TGTGCCAGCAGTGTCCCCGGGACAGCCAAAAACATTCAGTACTTC. This encodes CASSVPGTAKNIQYF. The chain couples TRBV25-1 to TRBJ2-4, with D perhaps matching TRBD1 or TRBD2 (5 bases each). The CDR3 has 15 amino acids. The germline V gene has CDR1 MGHDK and CDR2 SYGVNS. Between the trimmed V and J ends, which lost 4 bases and 0 bases, there was a span of 10 bases. Filled out from reference TRBV25-1 and TRBJ2-4, the complete variable domain reads EADIYQTPRYLVIGTGKKITLECSQTMGHDKMYWYQQDPGMELHLIHYSYGVNSTEKGDLSSESTVSRIRTEHFPLTLESARPSHTSQYLCASSVPGTAKNIQYFGAGTRLSVL.